The clone carrying this TCR beta chain was seen only a few times. A single record per CDR3 protein comes from TCRdb applying MiXCR to the RT-PCR reads. This table has about 680,000 distinct CDR3 sequences, 14% appearing once. V dropped 5 bases and J dropped 4; count of bases not matched to a gene: 7. Germline V gives CDR1 DFQATT, CDR2 SNEGSKA (reference sequence). The CDR3 has 13 amino acids. The origin of this receptor is a female donor in good health, serving as a healthy control. The V gene is TRBV20-1, the J gene TRBJ1-1, with 7 bases aligning to TRBD1. What was sequenced was memory CD4+ T cells from blood. The CDR3 region is CSAEQGRTTEAFF. Here the CDR3 DNA reads TGCAGTGCTGAACAGGGGCGCACCACTGAAGCTTTCTTT.